Listed below are T cell receptor beta chains from one sample, sequenced in a study of blood T cell repertoires in COVID-19. Libraries were prepared by immunoSEQ multiplex PCR; TCRdb keeps only in-frame clonotypes and omits some of them. This sample carries some 350,000 clones, approximately 89% of them seen once, and the ten largest clones take about 5.7%. The sequenced material came from PBMCs or T cells enriched from blood (not recorded which). The receptors derive from a woman aged 25 to 39 who had recovered from COVID-19. CDR3s include the opening cysteine and the closing phenylalanine or tryptophan. A D gene is named only where the DNA matches it firmly. A row's size may be missing; if present it is once, few, many or a size class.

CASSPLQGGNQPQHF	TGTGCCAGCAGCCCCTTACAGGGTGGCAATCAGCCCCAGCATTTT	TRBV14	TRBJ1-5	NA	NA
CAISRQGQETQYF	TGTGCCATCAGTAGACAGGGTCAAGAGACCCAGTACTTC	TRBV10-3	TRBJ2-5	TRBD1	few
CASSLAGQGTTEAFF	TGTGCCAGCAGCTTAGCAGGACAGGGGACCACTGAAGCTTTCTTT	TRBV7-9	TRBJ1-1	TRBD1	NA
CASSESGTGLEKLFF	TGTGCCAGCAGTGAGTCTGGGACAGGGCTTGAAAAACTGTTTTTT	TRBV6-1	TRBJ1-4	TRBD1	NA
CASSPNDRGFGETQYF	TGTGCCAGCTCGCCGAACGACAGGGGATTTGGGGAGACCCAGTACTTC	TRBV18	TRBJ2-5	TRBD1	NA
CASSTDREETQYF	TGTGCCAGTAGTACGGACAGGGAAGAGACCCAGTACTTC	TRBV19	TRBJ2-5	TRBD1	NA
CASRPTGSSYNEQFF	TGTGCCAGCAGGCCGACAGGGAGCTCCTACAATGAGCAGTTCTTC	TRBV28	TRBJ2-1	TRBD1	NA
CASSTRQGLNSPLHF	TGCGCCAGCAGCACCCGACAGGGTCTGAATTCACCCCTCCACTTT	TRBV5-1	TRBJ1-6	TRBD1	NA
CASSAIGTGVYEEYF	TGTGCCAGCAGCGCAATAGGGACAGGGGTCTATGAGGAGTACTTC	TRBV7-9	TRBJ2-7	TRBD1	NA
CASSLFTGSTEAFF	TGCGCCAGCAGCTTGTTCACAGGGTCGACTGAAGCTTTCTTT	TRBV5-1	TRBJ1-1	NA	NA
CATSFSGGYWVGNQPQHF	TGTGCCACCAGCTTTTCTGGGGGGTATTGGGTAGGAAATCAGCCCCAGCATTTT	TRBV15	TRBJ1-5	NA	NA
CASSPGWTTEAFF	TGTGCCAGCAGCCCAGGGTGGACCACTGAAGCTTTCTTT	TRBV11-2	TRBJ1-1	NA	NA
CASSSRDRNSPLHF	TGTGCCAGCAGCTCCCGGGACAGGAATTCACCCCTCCACTTT	TRBV5-4	TRBJ1-6	TRBD1	NA
CASSLSEAAHYGYTF	TGTGCCAGCAGTTTATCGGAGGCTGCCCACTATGGCTACACCTTC	TRBV27	TRBJ1-2	NA	NA
CASSPRGGQPQHF	TGCGCCAGCAGCCCAAGAGGGGGACAGCCCCAGCATTTT	TRBV4-1	TRBJ1-5	NA	NA
CASSLEPGLIIGYTF	TGTGCCAGCAGCTTAGAGCCGGGACTCATTATCGGCTACACCTTC	TRBV5-4	TRBJ1-2	NA	NA
CASSTRGGPEEETQYF	TGTGCCAGCAGTACCCGGGGGGGACCCGAGGAGGAGACCCAGTACTTC	TRBV28	TRBJ2-5	TRBD2	NA
CASSPRVGGDGYTF	TGTGCCAGCAGCCCTCGGGTGGGAGGGGATGGCTACACCTTC	TRBV9	TRBJ1-2	NA	NA
CASSSSATVGNEQFF	TGTGCCAGCAGCTCTAGCGCCACCGTTGGGAATGAGCAGTTCTTC	TRBV7-3	TRBJ2-1	NA	NA
CASSLAGRGNTEAFF	TGTGCCAGCAGCTTGGCCGGGAGGGGGAACACTGAAGCTTTCTTT	TRBV5-4	TRBJ1-1	NA	NA
CAWSTGINYGYTF	TGTGCCTGGAGTACAGGAATTAACTATGGCTACACCTTC	TRBV30	TRBJ1-2	NA	once
CASSLLTSGGGNEQFF	TGTGCCAGCTCACTTTTGACTAGCGGGGGAGGCAATGAGCAGTTCTTC	TRBV18	TRBJ2-1	TRBD2	NA
CASSAGQGDDRGVQPQHF	TGTGCCAGCAGCGCCGGACAGGGGGATGACCGAGGGGTTCAGCCCCAGCATTTT	TRBV6-2/TRBV6-3	TRBJ1-5	TRBD1	NA
CASSQGTHNTGELFF	TGTGCCAGCAGCCAAGGGACACATAACACCGGGGAGCTGTTTTTT	TRBV5-4	TRBJ2-2	NA	NA
CASSPRTGGKLFF	TGTGCCAGCAGTCCTCGGACAGGAGGAAAACTGTTTTTT	TRBV12-3/TRBV12-4	TRBJ1-4	TRBD1	NA